This T cell receptor beta chain came from a study of blood T cell repertoires in COVID-19. This clone is a singleton in its sample. Other DNA sequences in this sample translate to the same CDR3. V dropped 6 bases and J dropped 7; count of bases not matched to a gene: 8. The CDR3 is made up of 14 amino acids. Germline loops: CDR1 MNHEY, CDR2 SVGAGI. The protocol was immunoSEQ multiplex PCR, while the TCRdb copy is restricted to in-frame clones and leaves out a portion. The table has some 350,000 clones, 65% to 85% seen once. The chain joins TRBV6-5 to TRBJ1-4; 7 bases map to TRBD1. The specimen sequenced was peripheral blood. The receptor was derived from a man in his thirties or forties with active or convalescent COVID-19. The chain's CDR3 is CASSLRGIGEKLFF. The DNA for the CDR3 is TGTGCCAGCAGCCTCAGGGGGATTGGTGAAAAACTGTTTTTT.